This TCR beta chain originates from a study of T cell responses to AZD1222 COVID-19 vaccine. Broader study findings: An increase in Spike-specific TCR breadth and depth was observed after two AZD1222 doses. The study sampled repertoires only after the peak T cell response. Donors in the cohort were predominantly white British and more often female, and clonal diversity was possibly underestimated. Only a handful of AZD1222 recipients were seropositive at baseline.

Assay used: immunoSEQ multiplex PCR; TCRdb lists only in-frame clones, some missing. The sample lists about 120,000 clones, 87% occurring once. V was clipped by 1 base and J by 3 bases, with 10 bases between them. The CDR3 is made up of 15 amino acids. Germline V gives CDR1 MNHEY, CDR2 SVGEGT. As to this clone: What it binds is unknown.

The origin of this receptor is an adult in good health. V gene TRBV6-2 or TRBV6-3 combines with J gene TRBJ1-5; D is unresolved. This specimen was peripheral blood, taken on day 0 of AZD1222 vaccination. The CDR3 here is CASSYFPKLNQPQHF. CDR3 in DNA: TGTGCCAGCAGTTACTTCCCGAAGCTCAATCAGCCCCAGCATTTT.